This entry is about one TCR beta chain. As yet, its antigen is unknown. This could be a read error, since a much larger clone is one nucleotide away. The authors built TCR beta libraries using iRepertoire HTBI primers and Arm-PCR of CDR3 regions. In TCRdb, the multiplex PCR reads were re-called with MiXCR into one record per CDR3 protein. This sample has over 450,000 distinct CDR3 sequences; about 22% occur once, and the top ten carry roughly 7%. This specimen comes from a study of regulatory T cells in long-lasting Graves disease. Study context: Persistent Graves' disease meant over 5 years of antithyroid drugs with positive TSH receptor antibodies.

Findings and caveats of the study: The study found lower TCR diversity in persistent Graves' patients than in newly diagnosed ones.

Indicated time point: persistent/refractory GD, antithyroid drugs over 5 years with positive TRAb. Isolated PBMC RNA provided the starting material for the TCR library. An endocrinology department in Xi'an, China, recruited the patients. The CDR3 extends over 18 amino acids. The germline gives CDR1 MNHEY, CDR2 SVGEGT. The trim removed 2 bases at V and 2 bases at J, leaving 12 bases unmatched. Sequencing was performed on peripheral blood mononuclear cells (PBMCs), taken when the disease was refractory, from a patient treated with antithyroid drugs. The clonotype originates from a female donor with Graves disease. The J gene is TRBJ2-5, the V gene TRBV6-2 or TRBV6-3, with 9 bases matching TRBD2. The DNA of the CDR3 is TGTGCCAGCAGTTACACACGGGCTAGCGGGGCCTTACAAGAGACCCAGTACTTC. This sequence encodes CASSYTRASGALQETQYF.